This passage covers 14 T cell receptor beta chains from one sample sequenced in a study of spatial heterogeneity in lung cancer (dated by TCRdb to about 2019). This sample's time point label indicates: sample taken at primary tumor resection. Receptor libraries were prepared by 5' RACE. The reads were generated on a NextSeq 500. TCRdb reprocessing: public reads trimmed at Q25 with fastp, clones called with MiXCR, in-frame beta chains kept. Each CDR3 protein appears once, grouped with its most common genes and DNA. The sample table shows 40,000 or so distinct CDR3 sequences, and 7.5% are seen once. Roughly 28% of the sample lies in the top ten. The sequencing used PBMCs, collected at surgery. The receptors here all came from a male donor with early-stage non-small cell lung cancer.

This clonotype has at least ten counts. The V call is TRBV7-9, the J call TRBJ1-3; D unresolved. V dropped 5 bases and J dropped 2 bases, with 7 bases sitting between them. Germline assignment: CDR1 SEHNR and CDR2 FQNEAQ (reference sequence). The CDR3 runs 13 residues. The CDR3 here is CASSGQAGNTIYF. The DNA of the CDR3 is TGTGCCAGCAGCGGGCAGGCTGGAAACACCATATATTTT.

In this sample, this clonotype turned up a few times. The chain couples TRBV20-1 to TRBJ1-6, with 11 bases fitting TRBD1. This CDR3 region has 18 residues. After removal of 0 bases from V and 7 bases from J, the junction contained 11 bases not matched to a gene. Germline CDR1 reads DFQATT; CDR2 reads SNEGSKA (reference sequence). The CDR3 here is CSARDPRTGGLGNSPLHF. In DNA, the CDR3 is TGCAGTGCTAGAGACCCCCGGACAGGGGGCCTTGGGAATTCACCCCTCCACTTT.

There are many counts of this clonotype. The chain recombines TRBV6-5 with TRBJ2-7; 7 nucleotides align to TRBD1. The CDR3 has 15 amino acids. Trimming removed 6 bases from V and 4 bases from J; junction bases left unmatched: 12. The germline V gene encodes CDR1 MNHEY and CDR2 SVGAGI. CDR3 loop: CASSSDRNGPYEQYF. The CDR3 bases are TGTGCCAGCAGCTCGGACAGGAATGGACCTTACGAGCAGTACTTC.

This chain links TRBV11-2 with TRBJ2-1, with 7 bases identical to TRBD1. V lost 5 bases, J lost 5 bases, and 9 bases stayed unmatched. The CDR3 consists of 15 residues. In germline, CDR1 is SGHAT, CDR2 FQNNGV. The DNA of the CDR3 is TGTGCCAGCAGCCCGTTTACGGGACAGAACAATGAGCAGTTCTTC. Translated: CASSPFTGQNNEQFF.

By share, this clonotype counts as medium-sized (0.01 to 0.1%). The chain recombines TRBV12-3 or TRBV12-4 with TRBJ2-1; no definite D call. This CDR3 comprises 12 residues. Between the trimmed V and J ends, which lost 6 bases and 9 bases, there was a span of 12 bases. DNA of the CDR3: TGTGCCAGCAGGCTATCATCGGTTGAGCAGTTCTTC. It translates to CASRLSSVEQFF.

This clonotype was seen ten or more times. The chain links TRBV9 to TRBJ1-5, with unresolved D. The V end was cut by 0 bases, the J end by 6 bases, with 10 bases between. The CDR3 has 14 amino acids. CDR1 and CDR2 from the germline V gene are SGDLS and YYNGEE. CDR3 bases: TGTGCCAGCAGCGTAGGGGCGTTGGGTCAGCCCCAGCATTTT. Translation gives CASSVGALGQPQHF.

This clonotype was counted ten times or more. The chain combines TRBV6-6 with TRBJ2-1, with D perhaps TRBD1 or TRBD2 (5 bases each). V was clipped by 6 bases and J by 2 bases, with 32 bases between them. This CDR3 region has 21 residues. Germline CDR1 reads MNHNY; CDR2 reads SVGAGI (reference sequence). The CDR3 protein is CASSLKPDGLAGPTTYNEQFF. The CDR3 bases are TGTGCCAGCAGCCTAAAACCCGACGGACTCGCAGGGCCTACAACCTACAATGAGCAGTTCTTC.

This clonotype was recorded at least ten times. The genes are TRBV5-4 and TRBJ1-1; 8 nucleotides agree with TRBD1. The CDR3 runs to 14 residues. The germline gives CDR1 SGHNT, CDR2 YYREEE (reference sequence). The J segment lost 3 bases and the V segment lost 1 base, leaving 2 bases of the junction unmatched. The CDR3 here is CASSLQGADTEAFF. As DNA, the CDR3 is TGTGCCAGCAGCTTGCAGGGGGCAGACACTGAAGCTTTCTTT.

This clonotype occurred a few times. The chain combines TRBV24-1 with TRBJ2-2; 7 bases map to TRBD1. This CDR3 is built from 16 residues. Looked up from germline, CDR1 is KGHDR and CDR2 is SFDVKD. The V segment lost 2 bases and the J segment 6 bases; nucleotides outside the gene matches: 8. DNA of the CDR3: TGTGCCACCAGTGATTCAGACAGGGTAAACGCCGGGGAGCTGTTTTTT. It yields the protein CATSDSDRVNAGELFF.

This clonotype has a count of ten or more. The rearrangement links TRBV3-1 to TRBJ2-3, with D perhaps TRBD2 (6 bases). Germline assignment: CDR1 LGHDT and CDR2 YNNKEL (reference sequence). The V and J ends lost 2 bases and 2 bases respectively, with 20 bases between them. The length of the CDR3 is 18 residues. The CDR3 sequence is CASSQNRQVAEITDTQYF. The CDR3 coding sequence is TGTGCCAGCAGCCAAAATCGGCAAGTAGCGGAGATCACAGATACGCAGTATTTT.

Only a few counts were recorded for this clonotype. The rearrangement links TRBV2 to TRBJ1-1; perhaps TRBD1 as D (5 bases). The CDR3 consists of 13 residues. Germline V CDR1 and CDR2: SNHLY, FYNNEI. V lost 5 bases, J lost 1 base, and 8 bases lay in between. CDR3 residues: CASSLDKNTEAFF. The CDR3 DNA sequence: TGTGCCAGCAGTTTGGACAAGAACACTGAAGCTTTCTTT.

This clonotype was counted only a few times. This CDR3 is CASSPNFGVNTEAFF. The CDR3 nucleotides read TGTGCCAGCTCACCTAATTTTGGGGTGAACACTGAAGCTTTCTTT. The chain carries TRBV18 and TRBJ1-1, with D uncertain. The CDR3 sequence is 15 residues long. With 3 bases removed from V and 0 bases from J, the gap between germline ends came to 11 bases. Germline CDR1 and CDR2: KGHSH and LQKENI.

This clonotype was seen at least ten times. The chain links TRBV20-1 to TRBJ2-3; 13 bases are a match to TRBD2. Germline lookup yields CDR1 DFQATT and CDR2 SNEGSKA (reference sequence). The CDR3 has 14 residues. With 1 base clipped from V and 7 bases from J, the junction kept 2 bases outside the gene matches. The CDR3 nucleotides are TGCAGTGCTAGAGGACTAGCGGGAGGATATACGCAGTATTTT. Amino acids: CSARGLAGGYTQYF.

This chain joins TRBV20-1 and TRBJ2-4; the D call may be TRBD1 or TRBD2 (5 bases each). V lost 5 bases and J 6 bases, leaving 14 bases between the germline ends. The CDR3 runs to 13 residues. CDR1 and CDR2 (germline): DFQATT, SNEGSKA (reference sequence). CDR3 sequence reads: CSAEGPGVNIQYF. In DNA form, the CDR3 reads TGCAGTGCTGAGGGGCCCGGGGTAAACATTCAGTACTTC.